One and the same sample provided the 5 T cell receptor beta chains below, sequenced in a study of T cells in localized non-small cell lung cancer (dated by TCRdb to the early 2020s). Library creation used the immunoSEQ multiplex PCR assay. TCRdb provides this immuneACCESS table in a form limited to in-frame rearrangements. Some clones are lacking; in checked studies, under half of them reflect an unresolved V gene, and why the rest are absent is not known. The table for this sample lists about 2,600 clones; 28% of them were counted only once. The ten largest clones add up to 7% to 9% of the sample. The specimen comprised lung tumor tissue, sampled before any cancer treatment. The origin of the receptors is a male donor older than 55 with stage II squamous cell lung carcinoma.

This clone was seen a few times. The chain links TRBV11-3 to TRBJ2-1; D is unresolved. Trimming left V 4 bases short and J 1 base short, with 11 bases between. There are 15 residues in the CDR3. Per germline, CDR1 SGHNT and CDR2 YENEEA. CDR3 sequence: CASSSRDWSYNEQFF. For the CDR3, the DNA is TGTGCCAGCAGCTCCCGAGACTGGTCCTACAATGAGCAGTTCTTC.

Only a few counts were recorded for this clone. This chain joins TRBV7-1 and TRBJ2-2; the match to TRBD2 covers 7 bases. Being an ORF, TRBV7-1 has a function that is uncertain. CDR3 length: 16 residues. Trimming at V came to 4 bases and at J to 2 bases, leaving 7 bases not matched to a gene. The CDR3 nucleotides are TGTGCCAGCAGCTTAACCGCGGGAGCCAACACCGGGGAGCTGTTTTTT. This sequence encodes CASSLTAGANTGELFF.

This clone came up a few times. CDR3 region: CASSIRQGGQPQHF. The CDR3 DNA is TGTGCCAGTAGTATACGGCAGGGAGGTCAGCCCCAGCATTTT. This chain connects TRBV19 to TRBJ1-5; possible D gene TRBD1, 5 bases. Per the germline V gene, CDR1 is LNHDA and CDR2 is SQIVND (reference sequence). There are 14 residues in the CDR3. Trimming pared 2 bases from V and 6 bases from J, leaving 11 bases between.

This clone showed up just a few times. This chain joins TRBV6-8 and TRBJ1-1; TRBD1 might be the D (6 bases). V dropped 2 bases and J dropped 1 base, with 11 bases sitting between them. Germline V gives CDR1 MNHGY, CDR2 SAAAGT. The CDR3 has 15 residues. The CDR3, as DNA: TGTGCCAGCAGTTACACAGGGACACCGAACACTGAAGCTTTCTTT. It encodes CASSYTGTPNTEAFF.

This clone was recorded a few times. This chain joins TRBV11-3 and TRBJ2-2; tentatively, D is TRBD2 (5 bases). The CDR3 sequence is 19 residues long. The germline CDR1 and CDR2 sequences are SGHNT and YENEEA. V was shortened by 3 bases and J by 1 base, with 21 bases between the two germline ends. The CDR3 loop reads CASSFLRGSRFKNTGELFF. CDR3 in DNA: TGTGCCAGCAGCTTTCTCCGCGGGTCCCGCTTTAAGAACACCGGGGAGCTGTTTTTT.